The source of this TCR beta chain is a study of cytomegalovirus exposure and HLA in healthy donors. This clone has only a few counts. This PCR relied on a set of 60 Vbeta primers and 13 Jbeta primers. Assay: immunoSEQ multiplex PCR; the TCRdb copy retains only in-frame clones and omits some. This sample has tens of thousands of clones, with around 78% found just once. The CDR3 consists of 15 residues. Germline V gives CDR1 MDHEN, CDR2 SYDVKM. Trimming stripped 2 bases from V and 4 bases from J, with 9 bases between. The V gene is TRBV28, the J gene TRBJ2-6; a possible D gene is TRBD2 (6 bases). Sequencing was carried out using PBMCs. The source is a woman aged 40 to 55 in good health and CMV-seropositive. In nucleotides, the CDR3 is TGTGCCAGCAGTTTAGGGGGGACCGGGGCCAACGTCCTGACTTTC. It is translated as CASSLGGTGANVLTF.